This T cell receptor beta chain was sequenced in a study of regulatory T cells in long-lasting Graves disease. Study-wide results and caveats: Less diverse TCR repertoires were seen in persistent Graves' patients than in newly diagnosed ones. When disease was persistent, TRBV28, TRBJ1-2 and TRBJ2-5 were the favored segments.

This clonotype was counted between two and nine times. The antigen remains undetermined. Construction of the TCR beta libraries employed iRepertoire HTBI primers in conjunction with Arm-PCR of CDR3 regions. In the authors' workflow: The samples yielded 50 to 80 TRBV and some 15 TRBJ segments. TCRdb analysed the multiplex PCR reads with MiXCR anew, one entry per CDR3 protein. TCRdb, rather than the study authors, made the V and J calls. The table has some 470,000 distinct CDR3 sequences, about 22% seen once. Time point specified: persistent/refractory GD, antithyroid drugs over 5 years with positive TRAb. The TCR library was made from RNA extracted from PBMCs. Roughly 10 milliliters of peripheral blood went into EDTA tubes. V was pared by 10 bases and J by 1 base, with 10 bases of the junction left unmatched. The CDR3 covers 15 residues. In germline, CDR1 is SEHNR, CDR2 FQNEAQ (reference sequence).

Source: peripheral blood mononuclear cells (PBMCs), taken when the disease was refractory, from a patient treated with antithyroid drugs. This sequence joins TRBV7-9 and TRBJ2-7; 10 bases align to TRBD2. This sequence was found in a female donor with Graves disease. The CDR3 sequence: CAIRLTSGSSYEQYF. Here the CDR3 DNA reads TGTGCCATCCGACTGACTAGCGGGTCTTCCTACGAGCAGTACTTC.